The next 29 T cell receptor beta chains were all read from a single sample in a study of blood T cells in healthy people across ages. Together with a sample-barcoded 5' primer, a J-beta primer mix was included in a second PCR lasting roughly 7 to 11 cycles. A single record per CDR3 protein comes from TCRdb applying MiXCR to the 5' RACE reads. The table includes more than 900,000 distinct CDR3 sequences, roughly 28% detected once. The same specimen was also included in a second study, on T cells of mothers and their children.

The material sequenced was blood. The receptors were gathered from a woman aged 40 to 55 in good health.

The chain employs TRBV5-1 and TRBJ1-1, with 8 bases that match TRBD1. Germline V gene lookup returns CDR1 SGHRS and CDR2 YFSETQ. The CDR3 has 16 residues. J lost 2 bases, V lost 4 bases, and 10 bases had no gene match. CDR3 in DNA: TGCGCCAGCAGCCAGGGGGCTGCGGGGGCTAACACTGAAGCTTTCTTT. Encoded protein: CASSQGAAGANTEAFF.

This chain connects TRBV6-6 to TRBJ1-4; no clear D gene. Germline V lookup: CDR1 MNHNY, CDR2 SVGAGI (reference sequence). This CDR3 has 13 amino acids. The V and J ends lost 6 bases and 5 bases respectively, with 10 bases between them. The DNA for the CDR3 is TGTGCCAGCAGGGCGACACGGAATGAAAAACTGTTTTTT. This gives the protein CASRATRNEKLFF.

A few counts support this clonotype. The DNA of the CDR3 is TGTGCCAGCAGCCAAGAGGGGCCCGAGCAGTACTTC. Residues: CASSQEGPEQYF. The chain is built from TRBV4-2 and TRBJ2-7; tentative D call: TRBD1 (5 bases). Trimming cost V 0 bases and J 6 bases, with 6 bases left between them. This CDR3 contains 12 residues. CDR1 is LGHNA, CDR2 YNFKEQ, per germline.

This clonotype occurred many times. The chain employs TRBV5-1 and TRBJ1-1; TRBD1 agrees at 9 bases. This CDR3 comprises 14 residues. V lost 4 bases to trimming and J lost 1 base; unmatched junction nucleotides: 2. The germline CDR1 and CDR2 sequences are SGHRS and YFSETQ. CDR3 nucleotides: TGCGCCAGCAGCGGGGGACAGGGGAACACTGAAGCTTTCTTT. Translated: CASSGGQGNTEAFF.

The rearrangement uses TRBV10-3 and TRBJ2-3; the D gene is possibly TRBD2 (5 bases). Germline V gene data show CDR1 as ENHRY and CDR2 as SYGVKD. The germline V and J ends were trimmed by 2 bases and 5 bases, with 14 bases remaining between them. The length of the CDR3 is 15 residues. The DNA of the CDR3 is TGTGCCATCAGTGAGATCAGGCTAGGAGGAGATACGCAGTATTTT. Protein sequence: CAISEIRLGGDTQYF.

This clonotype came up many times. The chain joins TRBV20-1 to TRBJ1-1; D not resolved. This CDR3 region has 12 residues. V was cut by 7 bases and J by 2 bases, with 11 bases left in between. CDR1 and CDR2 from the germline V gene are DFQATT and SNEGSKA (reference sequence). The CDR3 sequence: CSVLQPNTEAFF. Here the CDR3 DNA reads TGCAGTGTCCTACAGCCTAACACTGAAGCTTTCTTT.

The chain carries TRBV20-1 and TRBJ1-2, with 11 nucleotides matching TRBD1. With V trimmed by 6 bases and J by 7 bases, 4 bases remained unmatched. Germline assignment: CDR1 DFQATT and CDR2 SNEGSKA (reference sequence). This CDR3 comprises 12 residues. The CDR3 loop is CSAKDRGPGYTF. The DNA of the CDR3 is TGCAGTGCGAAGGACAGGGGGCCTGGCTACACCTTC.

There are many counts of this clonotype. The V and J genes are TRBV12-3 or TRBV12-4 and TRBJ2-5; 10 bases fit TRBD2. The trim removed 8 bases at V and 5 bases at J, leaving 8 bases unmatched. The CDR3 consists of 14 residues. The CDR3 nucleotides read TGTGCCAGCGGCATAGCGGGGGGCGGGGAGACCCAGTACTTC. Translating gives CASGIAGGGETQYF.

A note on this clonotype: A much larger clone sits a single nucleotide away, making a read error possible. The V gene is TRBV10-3, the J gene TRBJ2-4; a weak D match, TRBD1 (5 bases). The J call may be faulty, since TRBJ2-7 better matches the DNA end. In germline, CDR1 is ENHRY, CDR2 SYGVKD. The CDR3 has 13 residues. The CDR3 sequence is CAIRGVGHPEQYF. The CDR3 DNA is TGTGCCATCAGGGGTGTGGGGCATCCCGAGCAGTACTTC.

This clonotype has only a few counts. The chain carries TRBV3-1 and TRBJ2-1, with 14 nucleotides matching TRBD2. From germline, CDR1 is LGHDT and CDR2 YNNKEL (reference sequence). The CDR3 length is 20 residues. Losses at the gene ends were 4 bases for V and 10 bases for J; bases not matched to a gene: 21. The CDR3 protein is CASSPEKGLAGASTFVEQFF. The CDR3 DNA reads TGTGCCAGCAGCCCGGAGAAGGGACTAGCGGGGGCGTCGACGTTCGTGGAGCAGTTCTTC.

There are a few counts of this clonotype. V is TRBV20-1 and J is TRBJ1-5; D is possibly TRBD1 (5 bases). Trimming cost V 5 bases and J 0 bases, with 17 bases left between them. Germline V lookup: CDR1 DFQATT, CDR2 SNEGSKA (reference sequence). This CDR3 has 16 residues. Here the CDR3 reads CSAARDLSNSNQPQHF. The CDR3 region has the DNA TGCAGTGCTGCCCGGGACCTCTCTAATAGCAATCAGCCCCAGCATTTT.

This clonotype occurred a few times. The genes are TRBV20-1 and TRBJ1-2; D is uncertain. The CDR3 runs to 14 residues. From germline, CDR1 is DFQATT and CDR2 SNEGSKA (reference sequence). Between the trimmed V and J ends, which lost 1 base and 8 bases, there was a span of 17 bases. The CDR3 reads CSARGSGLGYGYTF. The CDR3 DNA reads as TGCAGTGCTAGAGGATCGGGTCTAGGATACGGCTACACCTTC.

This clonotype came up a few times. The chain carries TRBV7-9 and TRBJ2-1, with 13 nucleotides matching TRBD2. CDR3 size: 16 residues. The J segment lost 9 bases and the V segment lost 4 bases, leaving 9 bases of the junction unmatched. Germline V gene sequence: CDR1 SEHNR, CDR2 FQNEAQ (reference sequence). CDR3 sequence: CASSSSRTSGGLEQFF. In DNA form, the CDR3 reads TGTGCCAGCAGCTCTTCAAGGACTAGCGGGGGACTTGAGCAGTTCTTC.

About this clonotype itself: At one end, the junction sequence differs from germline, possibly due to a read error. The gene calls are TRBV2 and TRBJ2-5, with D possibly being TRBD2 (5 bases). Germline V gene data show CDR1 as SNHLY and CDR2 as FYNNEI. This CDR3 spans 15 amino acids. The CDR3 region is CAGSATGRTYNEQYF. Written as DNA, the CDR3 is TGTGCCGGCAGTGCGACTGGGAGAACCTACAATGAGCAGTACTTC.

This clonotype was picked up many times. The genes are TRBV5-1 and TRBJ1-2; maybe TRBD1 (5 bases). The V and J ends lost 3 bases and 0 bases respectively, with 12 bases between them. This CDR3 is 15 amino acids long. The germline gives CDR1 SGHRS, CDR2 YFSETQ. In DNA, the CDR3 is TGCGCCAGCAGCTGGGCGACAGATACTAACTATGGCTACACCTTC. It translates to CASSWATDTNYGYTF.

Only a few counts were recorded for this clonotype. The gene calls are TRBV3-1 and TRBJ1-1; 10 bases are a match to TRBD1. The CDR3 has 15 amino acids. CDR1 LGHDT and CDR2 YNNKEL come from the germline V gene (reference sequence). V was clipped by 3 bases and J by 2 bases; unmatched bases: 3. The CDR3 DNA follows: TGTGCCAGCAGCCATAGACAGGGGGCTAACACTGAAGCTTTCTTT. This codes for CASSHRQGANTEAFF. The full variable domain, completed using reference TRBV3-1 and TRBJ1-1, is DTAVSQTPKYLVTQMGNDKSIKCEQNLGHDTMYWYKQDSKKFLKIMFSYNNKELIINETVPNRFSPKSPDKAHLNLHINSLELGDSAVYFCASSHRQGANTEAFFGQGTRLTVV.

The chain combines TRBV4-3 with TRBJ1-1; D remains ambiguous. The germline gives CDR1 LGHNA, CDR2 YSLEER. The CDR3 runs 15 residues. The V gene lost 4 bases and the J gene lost 5 bases, with 17 bases spanning the gap. CDR3 amino acids: CASSPTWILGTEAFF. DNA of the CDR3: TGCGCCAGCAGCCCCACTTGGATTTTAGGGACTGAAGCTTTCTTT.

The chain employs TRBV7-2 and TRBJ2-7, with 13 bases fitting TRBD2. Germline V gene sequence: CDR1 SGHTA, CDR2 FQGNSA. Trimming at V came to 1 base and at J to 4 bases, leaving 1 base not matched to a gene. The CDR3 covers 15 residues. The CDR3 region is CASSLVGLAGYEQYF. CDR3 in DNA: TGTGCCAGCAGCTTAGTGGGACTAGCGGGATACGAGCAGTACTTC.

With respect to this clonotype: A much more abundant neighbour one base away suggests this may be a read error. The rearrangement joins TRBV5-6 to TRBJ2-1, with 7 bases identical to TRBD2. CDR1 and CDR2 from the germline V gene are SGHDT and YYEEEE. The CDR3 consists of 17 residues. CDR3 DNA: TGTGCCAGCAGCCCCACCCCCGGGGGGTCCTCCTGCAATGAGCAGTTCTTC. Its translation is CASSPTPGGSSCNEQFF.

The chain recombines TRBV7-3 with TRBJ2-2, with D possibly called TRBD1 or TRBD2 (5 bases each). Germline CDR1 and CDR2: SGHTA and FQGTGA. The CDR3 totals 15 residues. V was shortened by 5 bases and J by 5 bases, with 15 bases between the two germline ends. The CDR3 DNA is TGTGCCAGCAGCCGAGCTACGGGGCGGACCGGGGAGCTGTTTTTT. It encodes CASSRATGRTGELFF.

The gene calls are TRBV4-3 and TRBJ2-3; D may be TRBD1 (5 bases). The V end was cut by 0 bases, the J end by 5 bases, with 15 bases between. CDR3 size: 16 residues. The germline CDR1 and CDR2 sequences are LGHNA and YSLEER. CDR3 sequence: CASSQDLRGGRDTQYF. CDR3 nucleotides: TGCGCCAGCAGCCAAGATCTAAGGGGCGGCAGAGATACGCAGTATTTT.

A word on this clonotype: A much larger clone differs by one base, so this may be a read error. This sequence joins TRBV5-1 and TRBJ2-7; possibly TRBD1 for D (5 bases). CDR1 SGHRS and CDR2 YFSETQ come from the germline V gene. This CDR3 has 13 residues. The CDR3 spells CASSKDNSYGQYF. The CDR3 DNA is TGCGCCAGCAGCAAGGACAACTCCTACGGGCAGTACTTC.

This chain connects TRBV29-1 to TRBJ2-3; 8 bases are shared with TRBD2. Germline-derived CDR1 and CDR2 are SQVTM and ANQGSEA. The CDR3 covers 15 residues. Trimming took 4 bases from V and 4 from J; bases not matched to a gene: 10. Here the CDR3 reads CSVVGLALAPDTQYF. The CDR3 coding sequence is TGCAGCGTTGTAGGACTAGCCCTAGCTCCAGATACGCAGTATTTT.

The chain combines TRBV20-1 with TRBJ2-1; 10 bases match TRBD2. Germline CDR1 is DFQATT and CDR2 is SNEGSKA (reference sequence). The V and J ends lost 3 bases and 9 bases, in that order; junction bases with no gene match: 14. The CDR3 length is 16 residues. CDR3 in amino acids: CSARSPSGRERGEQFF. The DNA for the CDR3 is TGCAGTGCTAGGTCACCAAGCGGGAGGGAAAGGGGTGAGCAGTTCTTC.

For the CDR3, the DNA is TGTGCCAGCAGTTACGCCGGGACAGGGGCTATTAACTATGGCTACACCTTC. This gives the protein CASSYAGTGAINYGYTF. The chain is built from TRBV6-5 and TRBJ1-2; 10 nucleotides line up with TRBD1. The germline gives CDR1 MNHEY, CDR2 SVGAGI. Losses at the gene ends were 2 bases for V and 1 base for J; bases not matched to a gene: 7. The CDR3 has 17 amino acids.

This chain joins TRBV29-1 and TRBJ1-5, with TRBD1 matching 10 bases. CDR3 length: 13 amino acids. The V gene's germline CDR1 is SQVTM and CDR2 ANQGSEA. The J segment lost 7 bases and the V segment lost 6 bases, leaving 6 bases of the junction unmatched. CDR3 protein: CSVGTGDRQPQHF. The CDR3 DNA is TGCAGCGTAGGGACAGGGGATCGGCAGCCCCAGCATTTT.

This clonotype has at least ten counts. The rearrangement uses TRBV12-3 or TRBV12-4 and TRBJ2-5, with a possible D match to TRBD1 (5 bases). This CDR3 comprises 14 residues. V was pared by 0 bases and J by 3 bases, with 8 bases between. CDR3 region: CASSLADRKETQYF. CDR3 sequence (DNA): TGTGCCAGCAGTTTAGCAGACAGAAAAGAGACCCAGTACTTC.

The rearrangement uses TRBV2 and TRBJ2-5; TRBD2 aligns across 14 bases. V dropped 5 bases and J dropped 11; count of bases not matched to a gene: 16. The CDR3 length is 17 residues. The germline V gene encodes CDR1 SNHLY and CDR2 FYNNEI. CDR3 sequence: CASSFSGLAGVYNEQYF. CDR3 nucleotide sequence: TGTGCCAGCAGTTTTTCGGGACTAGCGGGGGTATACAATGAGCAGTACTTC.

As to this clonotype: A much more abundant neighbour one base away suggests this may be a read error. The J gene is TRBJ2-1, the V gene TRBV20-1, with 8 bases matching TRBD2. Germline-derived CDR1 and CDR2 are DFQATT and SNEGSKA (reference sequence). The junction had 7 bases not matched to a gene; V was cut back by 8 bases and J by 10 bases. The length of the CDR3 is 11 residues. CDR3 in DNA: TGCAGTACACGGGGGGGTTACGAGCAGTTCTTC. The encoded protein is CSTRGGYEQFF.